This T cell receptor (beta chain) appears in the sequencing data of a study of technical replicates of blood from a handful of donors. The V end was cut by 0 bases, the J end by 2 bases, with 8 bases between. This CDR3 has 14 residues. CDR1 and CDR2 from the germline V gene are SGHRS and YFSETQ. Assay used: immunoSEQ multiplex PCR; TCRdb lists only in-frame clones, some missing. The top ten hold around 0.25% of the sample, which has fewer than 95,000 clones, about 93% seen once. The clonotype was recovered from a human donor in good health. Specimen: T cells isolated from PBMCs. The V call is TRBV5-1, the J call TRBJ2-5; D ambiguous. Here the CDR3 DNA reads TGCGCCAGCAGCTTGGTTGGCAGACAAGAGACCCAGTACTTC. Translating gives CASSLVGRQETQYF.